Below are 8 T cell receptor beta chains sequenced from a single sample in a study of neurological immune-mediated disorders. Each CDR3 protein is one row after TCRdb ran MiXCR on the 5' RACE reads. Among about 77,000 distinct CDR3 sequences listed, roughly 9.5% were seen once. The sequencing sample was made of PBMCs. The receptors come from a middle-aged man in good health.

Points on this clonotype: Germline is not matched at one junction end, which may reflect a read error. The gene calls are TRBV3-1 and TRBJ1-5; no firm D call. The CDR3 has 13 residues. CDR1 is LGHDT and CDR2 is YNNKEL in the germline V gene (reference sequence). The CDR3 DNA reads TGTGACAGCAGCCAATTGGGGAATCAGCCCCAGCATTTT. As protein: CDSSQLGNQPQHF.

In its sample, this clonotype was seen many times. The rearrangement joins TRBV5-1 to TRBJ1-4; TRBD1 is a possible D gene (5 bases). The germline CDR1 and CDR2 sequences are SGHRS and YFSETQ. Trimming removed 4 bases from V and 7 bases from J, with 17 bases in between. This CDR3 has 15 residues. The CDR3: CASSPRQTDFEKLFF. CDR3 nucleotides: TGCGCCAGCAGCCCGAGACAGACTGATTTTGAAAAACTGTTTTTT.

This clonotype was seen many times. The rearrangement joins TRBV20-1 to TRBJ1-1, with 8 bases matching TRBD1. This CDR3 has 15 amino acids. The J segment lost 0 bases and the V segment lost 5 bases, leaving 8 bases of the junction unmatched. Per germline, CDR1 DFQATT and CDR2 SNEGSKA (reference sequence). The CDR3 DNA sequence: TGCAGTGCTGCGGGACAGGTTTGGCTGAACACTGAAGCTTTCTTT. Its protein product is CSAAGQVWLNTEAFF.

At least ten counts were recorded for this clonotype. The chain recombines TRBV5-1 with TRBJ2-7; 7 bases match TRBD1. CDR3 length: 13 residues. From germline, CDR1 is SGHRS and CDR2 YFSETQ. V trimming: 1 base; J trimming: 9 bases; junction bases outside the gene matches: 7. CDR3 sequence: CASSLNRGEMQYF. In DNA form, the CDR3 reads TGCGCCAGCAGCTTGAACAGGGGCGAAATGCAGTACTTC.

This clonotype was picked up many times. The CDR3 nucleotides read TGTGCCAGCAGCTTAGATTCGGGACAGGGGGCTAACGAGCAGTACTTC. Amino acids: CASSLDSGQGANEQYF. V usage is TRBV7-2 and J usage is TRBJ2-7; 12 positions match TRBD1. The germline CDR1 and CDR2 sequences are SGHTA and FQGNSA. V was pared by 1 base and J by 5 bases, with 6 bases of the junction left unmatched. CDR3 length equals 16 residues.

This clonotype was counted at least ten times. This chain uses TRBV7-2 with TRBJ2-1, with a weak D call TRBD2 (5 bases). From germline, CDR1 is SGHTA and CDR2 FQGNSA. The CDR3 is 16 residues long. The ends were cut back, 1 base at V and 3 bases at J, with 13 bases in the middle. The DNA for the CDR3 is TGTGCCAGCAGCTTAGAAGGGAGTGAAGGCTACAATGAGCAGTTCTTC. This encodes CASSLEGSEGYNEQFF.

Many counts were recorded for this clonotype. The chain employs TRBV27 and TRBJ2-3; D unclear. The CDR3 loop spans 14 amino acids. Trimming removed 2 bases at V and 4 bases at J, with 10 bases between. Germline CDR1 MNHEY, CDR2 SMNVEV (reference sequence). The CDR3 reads CASSLGIPADTQYF. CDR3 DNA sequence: TGTGCCAGCAGTTTAGGTATCCCAGCAGATACGCAGTATTTT.

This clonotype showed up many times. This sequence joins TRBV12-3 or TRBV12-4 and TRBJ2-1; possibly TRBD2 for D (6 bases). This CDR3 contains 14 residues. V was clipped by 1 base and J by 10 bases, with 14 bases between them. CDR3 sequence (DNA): TGTGCCAGCAGTTTAGGCGGGACCGGTTCCGAGCAGTTCTTC. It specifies CASSLGGTGSEQFF.